This record concerns one TCR beta chain sequence. Its target is not known. This record comes from a study of blood T cells in healthy people across ages. Study results and caveats: Across the age range, TCR beta diversity per million T cells fell in a roughly linear way.

Germline CDR1 is SEHNR and CDR2 is FQNEAQ (reference sequence). The V gene end was trimmed by 4 bases and the J gene end by 3 bases; junction bases not matched to a gene: 7. The CDR3 totals 15 residues. Sample-barcoded 5' priming and a J-beta primer mix drove a second PCR of roughly 6 to 12 cycles. Unique molecular identifiers of 12 random nucleotides labeled each cDNA. TCRdb fed the 5' RACE reads into MiXCR, producing one record per CDR3 protein. The repertoire holds about 1,400,000 distinct CDR3 sequences, 35% to 45% seen once, with 6.5% to 10% in the top ten. Caucasian, healthy and from Russia, the donors were aged between 6 and 90.

The sequence was obtained from a woman younger than 30 in good health. V and J are TRBV7-9 and TRBJ2-7; 9 bases fit TRBD1. The source material was blood. The CDR3 here is CASSSSGQGNYEQYF. The CDR3 bases are TGTGCCAGCAGCTCAAGCGGACAGGGGAACTACGAGCAGTACTTC.